This T cell receptor beta chain was identified in a study of blood T cells in healthy people across ages. PCR was performed a second time for about 7 to 11 cycles using a sample-barcoded 5' primer and a J-beta primer mix. A 12-random-nucleotide template-switch adaptor tagged each cDNA molecule. MiXCR, applied by TCRdb to the 5' RACE reads, yields one record per CDR3 protein. Of approximately 1.5 million distinct CDR3 sequences listed, around 40% are singletons. Findings and caveats of the study: Any conclusive comparison of naive versus antigen-experienced cells was prevented by using unsorted PBMCs.

Investigators took around 10 milliliters of peripheral blood from every donor. The authors isolated at least 7 million PBMCs per sample. Regarding this clonotype: The antigen remains unidentified.

The CDR3 has 17 amino acids. V lost 4 bases to trimming and J lost 0 bases; unmatched junction nucleotides: 12. The V gene's germline CDR1 is MGHRA and CDR2 YSYEKL. The sequenced sample was blood. The chain employs TRBV4-1 and TRBJ2-7; TRBD1 aligns across 7 bases. This receptor was obtained from a woman under 30 in good health. The CDR3 DNA is TGCGCCAGCAGCCCCCCGACCGGGACAGCCCTCTCCTACGAGCAGTACTTC. This sequence encodes CASSPPTGTALSYEQYF.